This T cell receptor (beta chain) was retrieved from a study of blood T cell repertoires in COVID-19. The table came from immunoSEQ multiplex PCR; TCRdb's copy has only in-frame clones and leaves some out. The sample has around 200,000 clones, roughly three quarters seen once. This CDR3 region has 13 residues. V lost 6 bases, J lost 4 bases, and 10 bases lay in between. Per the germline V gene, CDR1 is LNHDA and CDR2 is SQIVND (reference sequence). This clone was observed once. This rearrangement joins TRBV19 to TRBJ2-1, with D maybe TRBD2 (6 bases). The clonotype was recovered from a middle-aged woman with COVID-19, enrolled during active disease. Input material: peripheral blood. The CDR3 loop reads CASRSSVYNEQFF. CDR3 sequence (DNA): TGTGCCAGTAGGTCTAGCGTTTACAATGAGCAGTTCTTC. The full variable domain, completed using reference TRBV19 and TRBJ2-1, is DGGITQSPKYLFRKEGQNVTLSCEQNLNHDAMYWYRQDPGQGLRLIYYSQIVNDFQKGDIAEGYSVSREKKESFPLTVTSAQKNPTAFYLCASRSSVYNEQFFGPGTRLTVL.